These T cell receptor beta chains were read from a single sample in a study of molecular identifiers for immune sequencing clone quantification. TCRdb itself ran the PCR reads through MiXCR, one entry per CDR3 protein. The repertoire includes 600,000 to 650,000 distinct CDR3 sequences, about 20% of them detected once, and under 0.95% sits in the top ten. Material: naive CD8+ T cells from blood, with Jurkat cell RNA spiked in. The origin of the receptors is a human donor in good health. Some libraries in this study had Jurkat cell RNA spiked in. CDR3s include the opening cysteine and the closing phenylalanine or tryptophan. Each record gives: D gene, J gene, clone size, V gene, CDR3 protein, CDR3 DNA. D genes are given only for firm matches. Clone sizes are given selectively: once, few, many, or a class where the clone is expanded.

. | TRBJ2-7 | few | TRBV20-1 | CSARGDVTTYEQYF | TGCAGTGCTAGAGGGGACGTCACCACCTACGAGCAGTACTTC
. | TRBJ2-4 | many | TRBV7-9 | CASSPRDLAKNIQYF | TGTGCCAGCAGCCCGCGGGACCTAGCCAAAAACATTCAGTACTTC
TRBD1 | TRBJ1-1 | many | TRBV2 | CASSFARGRNTEAFF | TGTGCCAGCAGTTTCGCCAGGGGGCGTAACACTGAAGCTTTCTTT
. | TRBJ2-7 | many | TRBV2 | CASSEAGSSYEQYF | TGTGCCAGCAGTGAAGCGGGGAGCTCCTACGAGCAGTACTTC
. | TRBJ2-3 | many | TRBV28 | CASRDSLDTQYF | TGTGCCAGCAGGGACTCCCTGGATACGCAGTATTTT
. | TRBJ2-1 | few | TRBV7-2 | CASSLVIPYNEQFF | TGTGCCAGCAGCTTAGTCATCCCCTACAATGAGCAGTTCTTC
. | TRBJ2-7 | many | TRBV20-1 | CSATGRDTKYEQYF | TGCAGTGCTACAGGCCGGGACACGAAGTACGAGCAGTACTTC
TRBD1 | TRBJ1-3 | . | TRBV6-1 | CASSPVGQISGNTIYF | TGTGCCAGCAGTCCTGTGGGACAGATCTCTGGAAACACCATATATTTT
. | TRBJ2-1 | many | TRBV12-3/TRBV12-4 | CASSPGPAFNEQFF | TGTGCCAGCAGCCCGGGACCAGCGTTCAATGAGCAGTTCTTC
. | TRBJ2-7 | few | TRBV12-3/TRBV12-4 | CASSTERGEQYF | TGTGCCAGCAGTACCGAGCGAGGCGAGCAGTACTTC
. | TRBJ2-2 | few | TRBV19 | CASSIILADTGELFF | TGTGCCAGTAGTATAATTCTAGCCGACACCGGGGAGCTGTTTTTT
. | TRBJ2-2 | few | TRBV6-2/TRBV6-3 | CASSYSPRNLNTGELFF | TGTGCCAGCAGTTACTCCCCCCGAAACCTCAACACCGGGGAGCTGTTTTTT
. | TRBJ2-7 | . | TRBV28 | CASRFEGHEQYF | TGTGCCAGCAGGTTTGAAGGTCACGAGCAGTACTTC
. | TRBJ2-1 | . | TRBV11-2 | CASSLVPTYNEQFF | TGTGCCAGCAGCTTAGTACCGACCTACAATGAGCAGTTCTTC
TRBD1 | TRBJ1-5 | . | TRBV6-4 | CASSDSGQGIYSNQPQHF | TGTGCCAGCAGTGACTCGGGACAGGGGATTTATAGCAATCAGCCCCAGCATTTT
. | TRBJ1-6 | . | TRBV10-3 | CAISEWSSPLHF | TGTGCCATCAGTGAGTGGTCATCACCCCTCCACTTT
TRBD2 | TRBJ2-1 | . | TRBV6-5 | CASSTNIAGEGDEQFF | TGTGCCAGCAGTACAAATATAGCGGGGGAAGGCGATGAGCAGTTCTTC
TRBD1 | TRBJ2-7 | few | TRBV2 | CASTISGTVNEQYF | TGTGCCAGCACCATCTCCGGGACAGTCAACGAGCAGTACTTC
. | TRBJ2-7 | many | TRBV9 | CASSQSWGETHEQYF | TGTGCCAGCAGCCAGAGTTGGGGCGAGACCCACGAGCAGTACTTC
. | TRBJ2-3 | many | TRBV20-1 | CSASWGTQYF | TGCAGTGCCTCCTGGGGTACGCAGTATTTT
. | TRBJ1-2 | many | TRBV11-2 | CASSSIAGSRYGYTF | TGTGCCAGCAGCTCCATCGCAGGGTCGCGCTATGGCTACACCTTC
TRBD2 | TRBJ2-7 | many | TRBV7-9 | CASSSSQLAGGTEQYF | TGTGCCAGCAGCTCAAGCCAACTAGCGGGAGGTACCGAGCAGTACTTC
TRBD2 | TRBJ2-7 | many | TRBV20-1 | CSARVSGTSTYEQYF | TGCAGTGCTAGAGTTTCCGGGACTAGCACCTACGAGCAGTACTTC
TRBD1 | TRBJ2-7 | few | TRBV27 | CASSSSTGGNKVQYF | TGTGCCAGCAGTAGCTCCACAGGGGGTAATAAGGTGCAGTACTTC
. | TRBJ1-2 | many | TRBV4-3 | CASSQDGENYGYTF | TGCGCCAGCAGCCAAGATGGGGAGAACTATGGCTACACCTTC
. | TRBJ2-5 | many | TRBV7-8 | CASSLPLLGVEETQYF | TGTGCCAGCAGCCTGCCCCTCCTGGGAGTAGAAGAGACCCAGTACTTC
TRBD1 | TRBJ1-5 | many | TRBV13 | CASSTGGQVGQPQHF | TGTGCCAGCAGCACGGGAGGACAGGTTGGTCAGCCCCAGCATTTT
. | TRBJ1-1 | many | TRBV6-2/TRBV6-3 | CASSYSSGGTEAFF | TGTGCCAGCAGTTACTCGAGTGGGGGAACTGAAGCTTTCTTT
. | TRBJ1-2 | few | TRBV24-1 | CATSRGFGYGYTF | TGTGCCACCAGCCGGGGGTTCGGCTATGGCTACACCTTC
. | TRBJ1-2 | . | TRBV28 | CASSFRSNYGYTF | TGTGCCAGCAGTTTTAGGTCGAACTATGGCTACACCTTC
. | TRBJ2-7 | many | TRBV25-1 | CASSEYNDPYEQYF | TGTGCCAGCAGTGAATATAACGACCCCTACGAGCAGTACTTC
TRBD2 | TRBJ2-7 | few | TRBV6-1 | CASRGGNGEQYF | TGTGCCAGCAGGGGGGGGAACGGCGAGCAGTACTTC
. | TRBJ2-3 | many | TRBV30 | CAWSVSASMADTQYF | TGTGCCTGGAGTGTATCGGCTAGTATGGCAGATACGCAGTATTTT
. | TRBJ2-1 | many | TRBV5-1 | CASRVSNEQFF | TGCGCCAGCCGCGTTAGCAATGAGCAGTTCTTC
. | TRBJ1-2 | many | TRBV10-2 | CASSERVQSNYGYTF | TGCGCCAGCAGTGAGAGGGTACAGTCTAACTATGGCTACACCTTC
. | TRBJ2-3 | few | TRBV7-9 | CASSLAGRGFTDTQYF | TGTGCCAGCAGCTTAGCCGGGAGAGGGTTCACAGATACGCAGTATTTT
. | TRBJ2-7 | many | TRBV28 | CASSLLSGTEQYF | TGTGCCAGCAGTTTATTGTCAGGGACTGAGCAGTACTTC
. | TRBJ2-7 | many | TRBV20-1 | CSASPGGSYEQYF | TGCAGTGCCAGCCCCGGAGGTAGCTACGAGCAGTACTTC
. | TRBJ2-5 | many | TRBV28 | CASTPGGKETQYF | TGTGCCAGCACCCCGGGGGGCAAAGAGACCCAGTACTTC
. | TRBJ2-7 | . | TRBV5-1 | CASSTSYKQYF | TGCGCCAGCAGCACCTCCTACAAGCAGTACTTC
TRBD1 | TRBJ2-4 | many | TRBV27 | CASSWTGGLDIQYF | TGTGCCAGCAGCTGGACAGGGGGCTTGGACATTCAGTACTTC
. | TRBJ2-1 | many | TRBV12-5 | CASGLGLYNEQFF | TGTGCTAGTGGTTTGGGTCTCTACAATGAGCAGTTCTTC
TRBD1 | TRBJ2-7 | many | TRBV13 | CASSKGQGDREQYF | TGTGCCAGCAGCAAGGGACAGGGGGATAGAGAGCAGTACTTC
. | TRBJ1-1 | many | TRBV7-9 | CASSLGYDTEAFF | TGTGCCAGCAGCTTAGGTTACGACACTGAAGCTTTCTTT
TRBD2 | TRBJ2-5 | . | TRBV4-3 | CASSQDLAGGVETQYF | TGCGCCAGCAGCCAAGATTTGGCGGGAGGGGTAGAGACCCAGTACTTC
. | TRBJ2-1 | many | TRBV29-1 | CSAQDLSSSYNEQFF | TGCAGCGCCCAAGACCTTTCTAGCTCCTACAATGAGCAGTTCTTC
TRBD2 | TRBJ2-2 | many | TRBV27 | CASSLVAGASTGELFF | TGTGCCAGCAGTCTGGTAGCGGGAGCGTCCACCGGGGAGCTGTTTTTT
. | TRBJ1-1 | many | TRBV27 | CASSLEGRGMNTEAFF | TGTGCCAGCAGTCTTGAGGGGCGGGGGATGAACACTGAAGCTTTCTTT
. | TRBJ1-2 | . | TRBV7-6 | CASSPTRLLEWSGDGYTF | TGTGCCAGCAGCCCAACCAGGCTGTTGGAGTGGTCGGGGGATGGCTACACCTTC
TRBD1 | TRBJ2-1 | . | TRBV6-6 | CAGSYTDRVPYNEQFF | TGTGCCGGCAGTTACACAGACAGGGTCCCCTACAATGAGCAGTTCTTC
TRBD2 | TRBJ2-1 | few | TRBV27 | CASSLNPSGRNEQFF | TGTGCCAGCAGTTTAAATCCTAGCGGGAGGAATGAGCAGTTCTTC
. | TRBJ2-2 | few | TRBV30 | CAWSLASSGELFF | TGTGCCTGGAGTTTGGCTTCCTCCGGGGAGCTGTTTTTT
TRBD1 | TRBJ2-7 | many | TRBV7-9 | CASSPGDRRHYEQYF | TGTGCCAGCAGCCCGGGGGACAGGAGACACTACGAGCAGTACTTC
. | TRBJ2-5 | many | TRBV5-6 | CASSLEGIPQETQYF | TGTGCCAGCAGCTTGGAGGGCATACCCCAAGAGACCCAGTACTTC
. | TRBJ2-3 | many | TRBV10-3 | CAISESGVYTDTQYF | TGTGCCATCAGTGAGTCCGGGGTATACACAGATACGCAGTATTTT
TRBD2 | TRBJ2-1 | few | TRBV19 | CASSIMGLAGAINEQFF | TGTGCCAGTAGTATAATGGGACTAGCGGGAGCCATCAATGAGCAGTTCTTC
TRBD1 | TRBJ1-1 | few | TRBV28 | CASRYRGVVTEAFF | TGTGCCAGCAGGTACAGGGGTGTAGTCACTGAAGCTTTCTTT
TRBD2 | TRBJ2-2 | few | TRBV5-6 | CASSLVTGSETSGRRATGELFF | TGTGCCAGCAGCTTGGTTACAGGGTCTGAAACTAGCGGGAGAAGGGCCACCGGGGAGCTGTTTTTT
TRBD1 | TRBJ2-3 | many | TRBV15 | CATSRDLGTGLGTTDTQYF | TGTGCCACCAGCAGAGACCTGGGGACAGGGTTAGGGACCACAGATACGCAGTATTTT
. | TRBJ2-7 | many | TRBV7-2 | CASSSDVGSGWEQYF | TGTGCCAGCAGCTCGGACGTCGGTTCGGGGTGGGAGCAGTACTTC